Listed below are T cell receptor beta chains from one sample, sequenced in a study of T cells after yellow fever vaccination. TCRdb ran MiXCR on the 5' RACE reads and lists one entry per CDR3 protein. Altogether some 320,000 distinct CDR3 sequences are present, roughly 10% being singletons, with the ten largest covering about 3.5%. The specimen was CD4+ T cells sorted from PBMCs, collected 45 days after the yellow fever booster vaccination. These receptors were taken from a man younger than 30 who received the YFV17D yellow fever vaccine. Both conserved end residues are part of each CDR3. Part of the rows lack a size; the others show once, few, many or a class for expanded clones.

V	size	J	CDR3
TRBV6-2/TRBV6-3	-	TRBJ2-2	CASSYSPGLGGELFF
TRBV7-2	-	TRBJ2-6	CASSWVAGGANVLTF
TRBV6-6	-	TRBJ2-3	CASSYPFASTDTQYF
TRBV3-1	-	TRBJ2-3	CASSQDTTGTQYF
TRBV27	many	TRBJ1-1	CASSLKGPPRVHF
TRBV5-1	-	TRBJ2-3	CASRQTLLAGYTDTQYF
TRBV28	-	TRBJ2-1	CASRLADNEQFF
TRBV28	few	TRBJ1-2	CASSFGGWVGYTF
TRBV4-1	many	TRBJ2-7	CASSQGLRGYEQYF
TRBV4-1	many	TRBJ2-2	CASSQDRKANTGELFF
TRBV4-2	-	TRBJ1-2	CASSQDQAANYGYTF
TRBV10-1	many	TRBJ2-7	CASSDQGSSEQYF
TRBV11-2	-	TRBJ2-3	CASSLITGEADTQYF
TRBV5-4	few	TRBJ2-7	CASSLGLRGFSYEQYF
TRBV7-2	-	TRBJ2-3	CASELQGADTQYF
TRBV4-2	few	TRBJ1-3	CASSQEVTGVSRNTIYF
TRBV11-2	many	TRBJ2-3	CASSPSGGADTQYF
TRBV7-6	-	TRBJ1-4	CASSLELSDRGGEKLFF
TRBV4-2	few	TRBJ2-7	CASSQDSGSEQYF
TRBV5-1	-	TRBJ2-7	CASSLVSQGSYEQYF
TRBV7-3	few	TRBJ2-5	CASSAGGWETQYF
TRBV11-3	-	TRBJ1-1	CASSQSLDTEAFF
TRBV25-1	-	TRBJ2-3	CASSDGQGATDTQYF
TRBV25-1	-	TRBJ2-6	CASTSDPGANVLTF
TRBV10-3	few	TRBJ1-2	CAISRRQGAGYTF
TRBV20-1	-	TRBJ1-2	CREHRESCGGYTF
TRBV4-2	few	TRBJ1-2	CASSQDRGPYGYTF
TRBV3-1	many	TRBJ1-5	CASSQDYSNQPQHF
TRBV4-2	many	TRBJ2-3	CASSPGFMSGDTDTQYF
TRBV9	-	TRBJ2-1	CASSEGGALGNEQFF
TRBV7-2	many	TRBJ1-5	CASSLGTGNQPQHF
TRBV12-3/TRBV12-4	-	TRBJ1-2	CASSLAAPLYGYTF
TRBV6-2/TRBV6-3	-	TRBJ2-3	CASSYPGQYTDTQYF
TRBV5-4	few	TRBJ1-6	CASSPGGKIGSPLHF
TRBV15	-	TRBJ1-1	CATSRAGRGTEAFF
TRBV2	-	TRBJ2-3	CASRGTAGRTDTQYF
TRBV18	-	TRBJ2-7	CASSPFGGGGSYEQYF
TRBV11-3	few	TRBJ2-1	CASSIQGDEQFF
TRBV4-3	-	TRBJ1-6	CASSQVLGSPLHF
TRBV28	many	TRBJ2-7	CASRRDRRYEQYF
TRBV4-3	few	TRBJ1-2	CASSQEEGSLIYGYTF
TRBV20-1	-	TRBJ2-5	CSARALAGGQETQYF
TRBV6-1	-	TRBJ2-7	CASSKYATGTGSVYEQYF
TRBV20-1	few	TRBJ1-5	CSASGESNQPQHF
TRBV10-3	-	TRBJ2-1	CAIKGGRDNEQFF
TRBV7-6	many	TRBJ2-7	CASSLNEGAGYEQYF
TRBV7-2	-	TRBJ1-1	CATTRARSEAFF
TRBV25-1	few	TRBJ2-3	CASSPQRGGYTQYF
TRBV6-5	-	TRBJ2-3	CASSRSGLAGNTDTQYF
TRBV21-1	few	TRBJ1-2	CATRIRGPF
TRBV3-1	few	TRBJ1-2	CASRESGGYGYTF
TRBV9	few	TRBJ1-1	CASSVGAGGKNTEAFF
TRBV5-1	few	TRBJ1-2	CASSQAGGPGYGYTF
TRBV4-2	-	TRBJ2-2	CASSGVAGGELFF
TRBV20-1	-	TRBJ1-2	CSARRRTGNGYTF
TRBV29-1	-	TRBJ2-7	CSVDRAGDEQYF
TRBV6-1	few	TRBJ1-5	CASKFQGTPYSNQPQHF
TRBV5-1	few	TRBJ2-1	CASSLRGGEYNEQFF
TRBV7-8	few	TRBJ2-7	CASSLQGQGASYEQYF
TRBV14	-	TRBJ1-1	CASSQQHLNTEAFF